The T cell receptor (beta chain) under discussion was sequenced for a study of blood T cell repertoires in COVID-19 (dated by TCRdb to about 2020). Regarding the complete study: Samples covering the acute and convalescent phases of COVID-19 were provided by collaborators in the United States, Italy and Spain. The dataset comprised deeply sampled blood TCRbeta repertoires from subjects exposed to, actively infected with, or recovered from COVID-19. The samples were drawn from the first 160 participants of the ongoing ImmuneRACE study and from 1,200 or so subjects provided by 6 global collaborators. The sample metadata nearly always contained a de-identified subject ID, COVID-19 status, age in years and sex. Where available, HLA class I and class II types were obtained from metadata supplied by the sample provider rather than from assay-based typing. The material from the prospective study consisted of cDNA or gDNA derived from T cells, B-cell-depleted T cells, or PBMCs. The repertoires were released in a freely available public database intended as a resource for research on the immune response to SARS-CoV-2. Study-level results and caveats: Clinical and demographic metadata were provided uncurated, with the amount varying by source and participant.

The CDR3 sequence holds 14 residues, the cysteine and phenylalanine included. Just CDR3 DNA is preserved here, 42 bases in frame from base 1. From a lookup of the germline V gene, CDR1 and CDR2 are MDHEN and SYDVKM. For this chain, trimming is 2 bases at the V end and 6 bases at the J end, and the number of junction bases without a gene match is 5. TCRbeta CDR3 regions were amplified from genomic DNA by means of the immunoSEQ Assay, a bias-controlled multiplex PCR. The published analysis was carried out like this. Within the assay, amplification of reference gene primers was used to estimate how many nucleated cells each sample contained. To quantify the absolute abundance of each unique TCRbeta CDR3 rearrangement, sequence reads were collapsed and filtered. For each sample, productive Simpson clonality was calculated by taking the square root of Simpson's diversity index across productive rearrangements. TCRdb stores this immuneACCESS table with in-frame sequences only. Part of the clones is absent; in the studies checked, under half of the shortfall reflects unresolved V genes, and no reason is known for the rest. V, J and clone size derive from that table, while D and trimming were established from the DNA sequence. This sample lists hundreds of thousands of clones; 89% were detected once. In total, the top ten clones hold roughly a tenth of the sample.

Participants in the prospective study were aged about 18 to 95 years, lived in 20 to 25 United States geographic areas, and enrolled through a virtual design. Cohort assignment in the prospective study relied on participant-reported clinical history from a screening survey and a study questionnaire. ImmuneRACE Cohort 3 recovered participants were defined by two consecutive negative NP/OP PCR tests, healthcare professional clearance, or symptom resolution. In the prospective study, whole blood, serum and a nasopharyngeal or oropharyngeal swab were collected from each participant by mobile phlebotomists. Participants in the prospective study had the option to provide additional blood draws and questionnaires over an approximately 2-month period. Prospective study blood samples were shipped either frozen or at room temperature before DNA extraction. This clone showed up just a few times. What antigen it recognizes has not been identified. Qualities for individual bases were not recorded, and no much larger clone is one base off.

The receptor chain draws on TRBV28 and TRBJ1-1; 8 of the junction bases match TRBD1. This TCR derives from a middle-aged woman who had recovered from COVID-19. The source material was PBMCs or T cells enriched from blood (not recorded which). At the DNA level, the sequence is TGTGCCAGCAGTTTACAGACAGGGGTGCCTGAAGCTTTCTTT. Its protein product is CASSLQTGVPEAFF.